This entry features one TCR beta chain sequence. Its antigen is as yet unknown. The repertoire was sequenced with immunoSEQ multiplex PCR; TCRdb's copy has only in-frame clones and lacks some. The sample yields roughly 4,600 clones, approximately 84% seen once. The CDR3 extends over 14 amino acids. The germline CDR1 and CDR2 sequences are MGHRA and YSYEKL. V lost 3 bases, J lost 7 bases, and 13 bases lay in between. This record comes from a study of immune evolution from preneoplasia to lung adenocarcinoma. Study-wide findings and caveats: Normal lung had the highest top T cell clone frequencies.

The V gene is TRBV4-1, the J gene TRBJ2-1, with D perhaps TRBD1 (5 bases). The sequence came from a donor aged 70 or over with lung adenocarcinoma. The material sequenced was FFPE adjacent normal lung tissue. CDR3 DNA sequence: TGCGCCAGCAGCCAGACCAATGGGGCGAATGAGCAGTTCTTC. Translated: CASSQTNGANEQFF.